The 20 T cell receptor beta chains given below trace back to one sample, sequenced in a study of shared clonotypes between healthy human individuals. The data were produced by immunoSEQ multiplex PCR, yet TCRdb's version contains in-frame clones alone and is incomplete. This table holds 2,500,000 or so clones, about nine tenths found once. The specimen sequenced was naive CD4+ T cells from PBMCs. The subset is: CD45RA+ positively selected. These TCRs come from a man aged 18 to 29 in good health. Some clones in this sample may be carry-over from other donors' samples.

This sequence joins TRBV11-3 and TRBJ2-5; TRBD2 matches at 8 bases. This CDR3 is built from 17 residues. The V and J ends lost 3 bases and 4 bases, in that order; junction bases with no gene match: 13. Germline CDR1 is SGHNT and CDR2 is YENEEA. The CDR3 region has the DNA TGTGCCAGCAGCTTGAGGGGAACAACGGGAGGGCGAGAGACCCAGTACTTC. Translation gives CASSLRGTTGGRETQYF.

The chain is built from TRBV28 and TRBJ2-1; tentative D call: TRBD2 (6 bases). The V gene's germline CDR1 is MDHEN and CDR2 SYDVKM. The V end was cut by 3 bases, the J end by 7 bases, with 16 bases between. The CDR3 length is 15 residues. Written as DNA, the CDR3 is TGTGCCAGCAGTTTCCGAGGGAGGAGCAAAAATGAGCAGTTCTTC. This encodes CASSFRGRSKNEQFF.

The CDR3 DNA reads TGTGCCAGCAAGATCGACACGCTCTCTGGAAACACCATATATTTT. This encodes CASKIDTLSGNTIYF. The chain employs TRBV2 and TRBJ1-3, with no clear D. Between the trimmed V and J ends, which lost 7 bases and 0 bases, there was a span of 13 bases. CDR1 SNHLY and CDR2 FYNNEI come from the germline V gene. The CDR3 extends over 15 amino acids.

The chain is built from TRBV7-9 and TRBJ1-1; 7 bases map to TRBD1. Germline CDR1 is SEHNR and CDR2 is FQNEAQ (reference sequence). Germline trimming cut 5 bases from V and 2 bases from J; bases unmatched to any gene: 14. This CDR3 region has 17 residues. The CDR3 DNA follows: TGTGCCAGCAGCCCCAAGGGGGCCGGGAGAGTCAACACTGAAGCTTTCTTT. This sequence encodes CASSPKGAGRVNTEAFF.

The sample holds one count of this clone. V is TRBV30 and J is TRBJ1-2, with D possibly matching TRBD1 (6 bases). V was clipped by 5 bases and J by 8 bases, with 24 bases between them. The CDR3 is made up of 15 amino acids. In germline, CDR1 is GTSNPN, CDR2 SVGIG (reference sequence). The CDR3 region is CAWRSVLEGVGGYTF. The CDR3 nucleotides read TGTGCCTGGCGCTCCGTTCTTGAGGGGGTCGGGGGCTACACCTTC.

The DNA of the CDR3 is TGCGCCAGCAGCCTACTAGTCTCTGGGGCCAACGTCCTGACTTTC. It codes for CASSLLVSGANVLTF. The rearrangement joins TRBV5-1 to TRBJ2-6, with D tentatively TRBD2 (5 bases). Per germline, CDR1 SGHRS and CDR2 YFSETQ. This CDR3 has 15 residues. Trimming pared 4 bases from V and 0 bases from J, leaving 8 bases between. The entire variable domain, with the rest obtained from reference TRBV5-1 and TRBJ2-6, is as follows: KAGVTQTPRYLIKTRGQQVTLSCSPISGHRSVSWYQQTPGQGLQFLFEYFSETQRNKGNFPGRFSGRQFSNSRSEMNVSTLELGDSALYLCASSLLVSGANVLTFGAGSRLTVL.

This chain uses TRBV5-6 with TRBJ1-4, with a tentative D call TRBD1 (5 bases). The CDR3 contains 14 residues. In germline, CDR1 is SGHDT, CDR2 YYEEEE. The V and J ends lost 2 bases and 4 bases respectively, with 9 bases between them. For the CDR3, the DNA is TGTGCCAGCAGCTTATGGGGGATTAATGAAAAACTGTTTTTT. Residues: CASSLWGINEKLFF.

The CDR3 loop is CASSVTGGKSYEQYF. CDR3 in DNA: TGTGCCAGCAGCGTTACAGGGGGCAAATCCTACGAGCAGTACTTC. The chain links TRBV7-2 to TRBJ2-7, with 9 bases fitting TRBD1. J was trimmed by 1 base and V by 5 bases; bases with no gene match: 6. The CDR3 covers 15 residues. Germline-derived CDR1 and CDR2 are SGHTA and FQGNSA.

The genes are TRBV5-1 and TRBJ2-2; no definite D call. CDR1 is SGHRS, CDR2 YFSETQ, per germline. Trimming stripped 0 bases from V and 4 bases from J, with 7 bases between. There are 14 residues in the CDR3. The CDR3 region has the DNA TGCGCCAGCAGCTTGGGACACTCCACCGGGGAGCTGTTTTTT. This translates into CASSLGHSTGELFF.

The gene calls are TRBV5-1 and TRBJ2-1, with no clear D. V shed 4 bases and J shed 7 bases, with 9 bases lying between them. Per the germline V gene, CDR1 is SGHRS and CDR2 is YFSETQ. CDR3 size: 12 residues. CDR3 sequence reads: CASSTRMNEQFF. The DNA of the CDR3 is TGCGCCAGCAGCACCAGGATGAATGAGCAGTTCTTC.

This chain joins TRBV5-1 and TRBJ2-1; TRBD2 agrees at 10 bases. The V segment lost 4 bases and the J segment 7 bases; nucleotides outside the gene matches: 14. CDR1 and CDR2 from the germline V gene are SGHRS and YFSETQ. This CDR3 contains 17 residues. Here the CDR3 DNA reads TGCGCCAGCAGCCCGCGGACTAGCGGTATACTTTCGAATGAGCAGTTCTTC. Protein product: CASSPRTSGILSNEQFF.

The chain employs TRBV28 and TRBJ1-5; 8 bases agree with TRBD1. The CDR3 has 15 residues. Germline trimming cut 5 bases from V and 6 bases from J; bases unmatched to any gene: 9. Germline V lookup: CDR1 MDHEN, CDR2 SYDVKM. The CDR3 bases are TGTGCCAGCAGTAATCGGGACAGGTGGAGTCAGCCCCAGCATTTT. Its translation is CASSNRDRWSQPQHF. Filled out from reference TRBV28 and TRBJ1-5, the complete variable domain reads DVKVTQSSRYLVKRTGEKVFLECVQDMDHENMFWYRQDPGLGLRLIYFSYDVKMKEKGDIPEGYSVSREKKERFSLILESASTNQTSMYLCASSNRDRWSQPQHFGDGTRLSIL.

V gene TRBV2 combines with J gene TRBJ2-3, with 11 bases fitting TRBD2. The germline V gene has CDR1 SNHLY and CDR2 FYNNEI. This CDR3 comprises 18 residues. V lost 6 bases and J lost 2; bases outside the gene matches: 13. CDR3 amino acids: CASRFGVASGRTTDTQYF. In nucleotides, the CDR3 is TGTGCCAGCAGGTTTGGGGTGGCTAGCGGGAGGACCACAGATACGCAGTATTTT. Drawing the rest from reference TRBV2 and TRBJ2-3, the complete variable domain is EPEVTQTPSHQVTQMGQEVILRCVPISNHLYFYWYRQILGQKVEFLVSFYNNEISEKSEIFDDQFSVERPDGSNFTLKIRSTKLEDSAMYFCASRFGVASGRTTDTQYFGPGTRLTVL.

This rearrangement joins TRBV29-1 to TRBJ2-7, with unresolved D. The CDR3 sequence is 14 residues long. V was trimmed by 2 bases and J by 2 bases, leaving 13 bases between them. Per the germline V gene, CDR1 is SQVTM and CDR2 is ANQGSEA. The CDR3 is CSVERAARPYEQYF. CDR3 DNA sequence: TGCAGCGTTGAAAGGGCAGCCCGACCCTACGAGCAGTACTTC.

The CDR3 here is CASSFDYNEKLFF. The CDR3 DNA follows: TGTGCCAGCAGCTTTGACTATAATGAAAAACTGTTTTTT. The rearrangement links TRBV5-8 to TRBJ1-4, with no clear D. CDR3 length: 13 residues. Trimming pared 2 bases from V and 4 bases from J, leaving 6 bases between. Germline CDR1 is SGHTS and CDR2 is YDEGEE. The full variable domain, rest sourced from reference TRBV5-8 and TRBJ1-4, is EAGVTQSPTHLIKTRGQQATLRCSPISGHTSVYWYQQALGLGLQFLLWYDEGEERNRGNFPPRFSGRQFPNYSSELNVNALELEDSALYLCASSFDYNEKLFFGSGTQLSVL.

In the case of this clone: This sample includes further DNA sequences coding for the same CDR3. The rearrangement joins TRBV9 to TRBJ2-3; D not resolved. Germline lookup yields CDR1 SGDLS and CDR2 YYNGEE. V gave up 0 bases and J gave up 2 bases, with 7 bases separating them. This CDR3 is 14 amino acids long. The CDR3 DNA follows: TGTGCCAGCAGCGTAGCGCCGCACACAGATACGCAGTATTTT. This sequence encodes CASSVAPHTDTQYF.

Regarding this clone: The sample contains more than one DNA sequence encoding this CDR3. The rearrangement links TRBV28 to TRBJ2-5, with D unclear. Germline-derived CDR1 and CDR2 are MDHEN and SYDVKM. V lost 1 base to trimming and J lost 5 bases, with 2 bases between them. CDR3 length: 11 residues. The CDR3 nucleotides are TGTGCCAGCAGTTTATCCGAGACCCAGTACTTC. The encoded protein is CASSLSETQYF.

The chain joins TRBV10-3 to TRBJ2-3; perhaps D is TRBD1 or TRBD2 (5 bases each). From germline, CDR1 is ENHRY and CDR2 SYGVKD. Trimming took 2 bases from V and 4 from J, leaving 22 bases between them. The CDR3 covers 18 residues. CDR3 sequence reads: CAISEARDGRDGSDTQYF. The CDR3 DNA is TGTGCCATCAGTGAGGCCCGGGACGGAAGGGATGGGTCAGATACGCAGTATTTT.

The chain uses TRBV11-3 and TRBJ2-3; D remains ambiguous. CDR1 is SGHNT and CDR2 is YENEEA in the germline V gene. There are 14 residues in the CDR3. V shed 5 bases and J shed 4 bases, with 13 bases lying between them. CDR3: CASSARSWADTQYF. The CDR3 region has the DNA TGTGCCAGCAGCGCGAGGAGCTGGGCAGATACGCAGTATTTT.

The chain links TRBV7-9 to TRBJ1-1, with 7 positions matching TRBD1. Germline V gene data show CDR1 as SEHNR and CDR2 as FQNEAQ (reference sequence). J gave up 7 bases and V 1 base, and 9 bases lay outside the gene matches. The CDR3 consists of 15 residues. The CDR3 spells CASSLDPGGVGEAFF. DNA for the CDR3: TGTGCCAGCAGCTTAGATCCAGGGGGTGTCGGTGAAGCTTTCTTT.